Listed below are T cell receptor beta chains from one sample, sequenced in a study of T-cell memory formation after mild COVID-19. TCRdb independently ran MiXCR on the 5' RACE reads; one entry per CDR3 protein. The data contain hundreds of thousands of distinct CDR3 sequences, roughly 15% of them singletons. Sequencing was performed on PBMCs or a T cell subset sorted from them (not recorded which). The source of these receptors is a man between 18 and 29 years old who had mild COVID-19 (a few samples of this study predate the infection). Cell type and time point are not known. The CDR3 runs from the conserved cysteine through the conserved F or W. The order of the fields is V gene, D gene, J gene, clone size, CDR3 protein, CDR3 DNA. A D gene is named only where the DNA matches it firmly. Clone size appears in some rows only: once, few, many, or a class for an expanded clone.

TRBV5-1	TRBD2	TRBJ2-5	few	CASSSKGLAGYQETQYF	TGCGCCAGCAGCTCTAAGGGACTAGCGGGGTACCAAGAGACCCAGTACTTC
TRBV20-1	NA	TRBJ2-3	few	CSATSQIAHTDTQYF	TGCAGTGCGACGAGTCAAATAGCGCACACAGATACGCAGTATTTT
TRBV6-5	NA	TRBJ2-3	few	CASRGPGLDTQYF	TGTGCCAGCAGGGGGCCAGGCCTCGATACGCAGTATTTT
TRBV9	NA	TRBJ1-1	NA	CASSVEGEGTTEAFF	TGTGCCAGCAGCGTAGAGGGTGAGGGGACCACTGAAGCTTTCTTT
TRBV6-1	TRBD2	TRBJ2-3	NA	CASSPGTTTDTQYF	TGTGCCAGCAGTCCCGGGACTACCACAGATACGCAGTATTTT
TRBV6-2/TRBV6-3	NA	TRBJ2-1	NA	CASSAQGRGEQFF	TGTGCCAGCAGTGCTCAGGGGCGGGGTGAGCAGTTCTTC
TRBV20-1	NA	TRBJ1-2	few	CSAANYGYTF	TGCAGTGCGGCTAACTATGGCTACACCTTC
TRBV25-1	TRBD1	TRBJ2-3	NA	CASSEGQDPDTQYF	TGTGCCAGCAGTGAAGGACAGGACCCGGATACGCAGTATTTT
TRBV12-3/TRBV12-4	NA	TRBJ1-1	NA	CASSGTETVNTEAFF	TGTGCCAGCAGCGGGACCGAAACAGTGAACACTGAAGCTTTCTTT
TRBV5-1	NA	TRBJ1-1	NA	CASSSLRRGEAFF	TGCGCCAGCAGCTCACTTCGGCGAGGCGAAGCTTTCTTT
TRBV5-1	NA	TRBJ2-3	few	CASNQGQRDTQYF	TGCGCCAGCAACCAGGGCCAGCGGGATACGCAGTATTTT
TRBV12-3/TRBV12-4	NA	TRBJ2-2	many	CASSLGGIGELFF	TGTGCCAGCAGTCTGGGGGGTATCGGGGAGCTGTTTTTT
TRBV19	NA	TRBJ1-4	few	CASTSFKEKLFF	TGTGCCAGTACATCGTTCAAGGAAAAACTGTTTTTT
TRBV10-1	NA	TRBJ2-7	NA	CASSEGISYEQYF	TGCGCCAGCAGTGAGGGGATCTCCTACGAGCAGTACTTC
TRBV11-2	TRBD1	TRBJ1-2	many	CASSTGATYGYTF	TGTGCCAGCAGCACAGGGGCTACCTATGGCTACACCTTC
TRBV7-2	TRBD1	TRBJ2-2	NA	CASSLASRDSKTTGELFF	TGTGCCAGCAGCTTAGCCTCCCGGGACAGCAAGACTACCGGGGAGCTGTTTTTT
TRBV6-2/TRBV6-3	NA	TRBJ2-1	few	CASRPYDTFSYNEQFF	TGTGCCAGCAGACCCTACGACACCTTCTCCTACAATGAGCAGTTCTTC
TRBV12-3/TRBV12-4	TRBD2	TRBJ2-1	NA	CASSSSGSTNEQFF	TGTGCCAGCAGTTCTAGCGGTAGTACGAATGAGCAGTTCTTC
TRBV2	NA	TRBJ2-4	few	CASREGQAKNIQYF	TGTGCCAGCAGGGAGGGCCAAGCCAAAAACATTCAGTACTTC
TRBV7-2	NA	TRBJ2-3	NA	CASSLDPPGSPDTQYF	TGTGCCAGCAGCTTAGATCCCCCAGGTTCCCCAGATACGCAGTATTTT
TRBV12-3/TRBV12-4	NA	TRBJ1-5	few	CASSSADRNQPQHF	TGTGCCAGCAGTTCCGCCGACAGGAATCAGCCCCAGCATTTT
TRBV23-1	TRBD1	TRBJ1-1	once	CASSPWTGPNTEAFF	TGCGCCAGCAGTCCCTGGACAGGACCAAACACTGAAGCTTTCTTT
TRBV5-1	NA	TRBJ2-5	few	CASSLEAGWYQETQYF	TGCGCCAGCAGCCTCGAGGCGGGGTGGTACCAAGAGACCCAGTACTTC
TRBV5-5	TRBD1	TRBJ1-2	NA	CASSLRDSTYGYTF	TGTGCCAGCAGCTTGAGGGACAGCACCTATGGCTACACCTTC
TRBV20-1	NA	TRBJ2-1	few	CSATDREGSAYNEQFF	TGCAGTGCAACCGACAGGGAGGGATCGGCATACAATGAGCAGTTCTTC
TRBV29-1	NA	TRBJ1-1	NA	CSVAAAAGFTEAFF	TGCAGCGTGGCGGCTGCCGCAGGGTTCACTGAAGCTTTCTTT
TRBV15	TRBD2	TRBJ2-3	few	CATSTRSGTQDTQYF	TGTGCCACCAGCACGCGTAGCGGGACCCAAGATACGCAGTATTTT
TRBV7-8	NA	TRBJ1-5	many	CASSGRGDQPQHF	TGTGCCAGCAGCGGAAGGGGAGATCAGCCCCAGCATTTT
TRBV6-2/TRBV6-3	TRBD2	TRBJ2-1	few	CASSYSSGGNEQFF	TGTGCCAGCAGTTACTCTAGCGGGGGGAATGAGCAGTTCTTC
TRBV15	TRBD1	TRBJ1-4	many	CATKDNRGLEANEKLFF	TGTGCCACCAAAGATAACAGGGGTCTCGAAGCTAATGAAAAACTGTTTTTT
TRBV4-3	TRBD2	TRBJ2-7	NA	CASSLSGLAGEQYF	TGCGCCAGCAGCCTTTCGGGACTAGCGGGGGAGCAGTACTTC
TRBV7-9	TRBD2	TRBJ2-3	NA	CASSWTSGTDTQYF	TGTGCCAGCAGCTGGACTAGCGGCACAGATACGCAGTATTTT
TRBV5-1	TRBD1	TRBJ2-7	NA	CASMGQDWAEQYF	TGCGCCAGCATGGGACAGGACTGGGCGGAGCAGTACTTC
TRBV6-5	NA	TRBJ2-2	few	CASSYSMSPHTGELFF	TGTGCCAGCAGTTACTCGATGTCTCCTCACACCGGGGAGCTGTTTTTT
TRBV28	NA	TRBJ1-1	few	CASSFSRGEAFF	TGTGCCAGCAGTTTCTCCAGGGGTGAAGCTTTCTTT
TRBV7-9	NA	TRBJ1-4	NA	CASSFGSLRSGTNEKLFF	TGTGCCAGCAGTTTTGGGTCTCTTCGATCGGGGACTAATGAAAAACTGTTTTTT
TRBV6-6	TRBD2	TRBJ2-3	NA	CASSYPSGRSDTQYF	TGTGCCAGCAGTTACCCTAGCGGGCGATCAGATACGCAGTATTTT
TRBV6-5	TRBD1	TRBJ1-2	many	CATGTANGYTF	TGTGCCACTGGGACAGCAAATGGCTACACCTTC
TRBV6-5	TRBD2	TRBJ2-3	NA	CASSQTSGTDTQYF	TGTGCCAGCAGCCAGACTAGCGGCACAGATACGCAGTATTTT
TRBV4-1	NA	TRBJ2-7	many	CASSQADDGLLFYEQYF	TGCGCCAGCAGCCAGGCGGATGACGGACTCCTGTTCTACGAGCAGTACTTC
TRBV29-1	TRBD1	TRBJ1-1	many	CSVETGNSAEAFF	TGCAGCGTTGAGACAGGGAATTCAGCTGAAGCTTTCTTT
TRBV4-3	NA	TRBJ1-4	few	CASSQGPAVRAEEKLFF	TGCGCCAGCAGCCAAGGGCCCGCGGTCAGGGCCGAGGAAAAACTGTTTTTT
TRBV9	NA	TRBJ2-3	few	CASSGPTGYTDTQYF	TGTGCCAGCAGCGGCCCGACAGGCTACACAGATACGCAGTATTTT
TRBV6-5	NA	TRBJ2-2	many	CASKHQNTGELFF	TGTGCCAGCAAACACCAGAACACCGGGGAGCTGTTTTTT